These T cell receptor beta chains were read from a single sample in a study of OX40 agonist ivuxolimab in advanced cancers. Data came from immunoSEQ multiplex PCR; TCRdb stores just in-frame clones and leaves some out. The data contain 80,000 to 100,000 clones, 70% to 90% of them seen just once; the ten biggest clones take up 0.8% to 1%. The starting material was CD4+ or CD8+ T cells sorted from blood, obtained in a trial of the OX40 agonist ivuxolimab. These receptors were collected from an adult with an advanced solid tumor such as melanoma, head and neck, liver or kidney cancer. CDR3s include the opening cysteine and the closing phenylalanine or tryptophan. A D gene is named only where the DNA matches it firmly. Rows may omit the clone size; those that give it use once, few, many or a size class.

j_call v_call d_call clone_size cdr3_aa cdr3_nt
TRBJ2-2 TRBV6-5 . once CASSYRAVNTGELFF TGTGCCAGCAGTTACCGGGCAGTAAACACCGGGGAGCTGTTTTTT
TRBJ1-6 TRBV27 . . CASSLDGGTTPLHF TGTGCCAGCAGTCTAGACGGAGGGACTACACCCCTCCACTTT
TRBJ2-1 TRBV30 TRBD2 . CAWETSGSINEQFF TGTGCCTGGGAGACTAGCGGGAGTATAAATGAGCAGTTCTTC
TRBJ2-3 TRBV10-2 TRBD2 . CASTSSGSSSGTDTQYF TGCGCCAGCACCTCTAGCGGGAGTTCGTCGGGCACAGATACGCAGTATTTT
TRBJ2-1 TRBV6-4 . . CASSLGPSTNEQFF TGTGCCAGCAGCCTCGGACCATCAACTAATGAGCAGTTCTTC
TRBJ2-3 TRBV5-6 . . CASSFTRTDTQYF TGTGCCAGCAGCTTTACACGGACAGATACGCAGTATTTT
TRBJ1-2 TRBV27 . . CASRGADTYGYTF TGTGCCAGCCGCGGGGCGGACACCTATGGCTACACCTTC
TRBJ2-5 TRBV6-1 . . CASSEAQGGQETQYF TGTGCCAGCAGTGAAGCGCAAGGGGGCCAAGAGACCCAGTACTTC
TRBJ1-4 TRBV13 TRBD1 few CASSFGQGATKLFF TGTGCCAGCAGCTTCGGACAGGGGGCGACGAAACTGTTTTTT
TRBJ2-3 TRBV9 TRBD2 . CASSAGLASTDTQYF TGTGCCAGCAGCGCGGGACTAGCGTCGACAGATACGCAGTATTTT
TRBJ2-2 TRBV11-3 TRBD1 . CASSAPTGPTGELFF TGTGCCAGCAGCGCCCCGACAGGGCCCACCGGGGAGCTGTTTTTT
TRBJ2-3 TRBV7-9 TRBD2 once CASSLAGTTDTQYF TGTGCCAGCAGTCTAGCGGGAACCACAGATACGCAGTATTTT
TRBJ2-3 TRBV30 TRBD1 . CAWGQGRDTQYF TGTGCCTGGGGACAGGGAAGGGATACGCAGTATTTT
TRBJ1-5 TRBV1 . . CTSSRPQPQHF TGCACCAGCAGCAGGCCACAGCCCCAGCATTTT
TRBJ2-3 TRBV6-1 TRBD1 . CAASGGIGTDTQYF TGTGCCGCATCAGGGGGCATTGGCACAGATACGCAGTATTTT
TRBJ2-1 TRBV14 TRBD1 . CASSQGYRGAFFYNEQFF TGTGCCAGCAGCCAGGGATACAGGGGGGCCTTTTTCTACAATGAGCAGTTCTTC
TRBJ1-1 TRBV2 . . CASSGANTEAFF TGTGCCAGCAGTGGGGCGAACACTGAAGCTTTCTTT
TRBJ2-3 TRBV5-1 . . CASSMALGDTQYF TGCGCCAGCAGTATGGCTCTGGGGGATACGCAGTATTTT
TRBJ2-1 TRBV4-3 . . CASSHLSRSQGKYNEQFF TGCGCCAGCAGCCATCTTTCGCGGTCCCAGGGGAAGTACAATGAGCAGTTCTTC
TRBJ2-6 TRBV11-2 . . CASGLSGANVLTF TGTGCCAGCGGACTCTCTGGGGCCAACGTCCTGACTTTC
TRBJ1-4 TRBV27 . . CASSDSRGEKLFF TGTGCCAGCTCGGACAGTCGGGGTGAAAAACTGTTTTTT
TRBJ2-5 TRBV5-1 . once CASSLVEIRETQYF TGCGCCAGCAGCTTGGTGGAAATAAGGGAGACCCAGTACTTC
TRBJ1-2 TRBV6-1 . few CASTTGTGNYGYTF TGTGCCAGCACCACCGGGACGGGGAACTATGGCTACACCTTC
TRBJ2-1 TRBV19 . . CASTERANSYNEQFF TGTGCCAGTACGGAGCGGGCGAACTCCTACAATGAGCAGTTCTTC
TRBJ2-2 TRBV7-3 . . CASSPTSLGTGELFF TGTGCCAGCAGCCCTACTAGCTTAGGTACCGGGGAGCTGTTTTTT
TRBJ2-1 TRBV6-1 TRBD2 . CASSAGTSGREQFF TGTGCCAGCAGCGCTGGGACTAGCGGGAGAGAACAGTTCTTC
TRBJ1-1 TRBV6-1 . . CASSRGVAFF TGTGCCAGCAGTAGGGGGGTTGCTTTCTTT
TRBJ2-5 TRBV28 TRBD2 . CASSSPQGGETQYF TGTGCCAGCAGTTCTCCGCAGGGAGGGGAGACCCAGTACTTC
TRBJ2-3 TRBV5-1 . . CASTDGTSTDTQYF TGCGCCAGCACCGACGGGACAAGCACAGATACGCAGTATTTT
TRBJ2-7 TRBV20-1 . . CSAALGYEQYF TGCAGTGCGGCCCTAGGATACGAGCAGTACTTC
TRBJ2-3 TRBV9 . . CASSRRWGQGTDTQYF TGTGCCAGCAGTCGGCGGTGGGGGCAGGGAACAGATACGCAGTATTTT
TRBJ2-5 TRBV7-2 . . CASSFRRPGAETQYF TGTGCCAGCAGCTTCCGAAGACCCGGCGCAGAGACCCAGTACTTC
TRBJ2-3 TRBV11-2 TRBD2 . CATREREGTDTQYF TGTGCCACCAGGGAACGGGAGGGCACAGATACGCAGTATTTT
TRBJ1-5 TRBV27 TRBD1 . CASSPRQGGMQPQHF TGTGCCAGCAGTCCACGACAGGGAGGTATGCAGCCCCAGCATTTT
TRBJ2-6 TRBV19 TRBD2 . CASSRLAGSGANVLTF TGTGCCAGTAGTCGACTAGCGGGGTCTGGGGCCAACGTCCTGACTTTC
TRBJ2-3 TRBV11-3 TRBD1 . CASSLGQGTGDTQYF TGTGCCAGCAGCCTTGGACAGGGGACGGGAGATACGCAGTATTTT
TRBJ2-2 TRBV15 TRBD1 once CATSPGQGNRELFF TGTGCCACCAGCCCGGGACAGGGCAACAGGGAGCTGTTTTTT
TRBJ1-1 TRBV29-1 TRBD1 . CSGDRAGTEAFF TGCAGCGGAGACAGGGCCGGCACTGAAGCTTTCTTT
TRBJ2-3 TRBV19 TRBD1 . CATNPRQGPPQYF TGTGCCACAAATCCCCGACAGGGCCCCCCGCAGTATTTT
TRBJ2-3 TRBV29-1 TRBD1 . CSVGQGGTDTQYF TGCAGCGTGGGACAGGGAGGGACAGATACGCAGTATTTT
TRBJ1-5 TRBV16 . . CASSLTSNQPQHF TGTGCCAGCAGCCTTACCAGCAATCAGCCCCAGCATTTT
TRBJ2-2 TRBV7-2 TRBD1 . CASRKTGVGGELFF TGTGCCAGCAGGAAGACAGGGGTTGGCGGGGAGCTGTTTTTT
TRBJ1-2 TRBV7-9 TRBD1 . CASSPEQGLGLPF TGTGCCAGCAGCCCCGAACAGGGGCTCGGTCTCCCATTC
TRBJ2-3 TRBV18 . once CASSPPPTDTQYF TGTGCCAGCTCACCACCCCCCACAGATACGCAGTATTTT
TRBJ2-7 TRBV7-7 . . CASSLALQREQYF TGTGCTAGCAGCTTAGCTTTGCAGCGGGAGCAGTACTTC
TRBJ2-5 TRBV5-1 . . CASSFGITGAGETQYF TGCGCCAGCAGCTTTGGGATCACAGGGGCGGGGGAGACCCAGTACTTC
TRBJ1-1 TRBV19 . . CASSIGTRDKNTEAFF TGTGCCAGTAGTATTGGAACCCGGGACAAGAACACTGAAGCTTTCTTT
TRBJ2-1 TRBV18 . . CASSPRGGLHNEQFF TGTGCCAGCTCACCCAGGGGGGGGCTCCACAATGAGCAGTTCTTC
TRBJ2-2 TRBV7-3 . . CASSYYMGSNTGELFF TGTGCCAGCAGCTACTACATGGGGAGTAACACCGGGGAGCTGTTTTTT
TRBJ2-5 TRBV19 TRBD1 . CASSIWTGGQETQYF TGTGCCAGTAGTATTTGGACAGGGGGTCAAGAGACCCAGTACTTC
TRBJ1-1 TRBV5-5 . . CASRRNLPDEAFF TGTGCCAGCAGGCGGAACTTACCCGATGAGGCTTTCTTT
TRBJ1-4 TRBV28 . . CASRTGTPLEKLFF TGTGCCAGCAGGACCGGGACACCGCTCGAAAAACTGTTTTTT
TRBJ1-1 TRBV6-5 . . CASRMGIENTEAFF TGTGCCAGCAGAATGGGGATAGAGAACACTGAAGCTTTCTTT
TRBJ1-2 TRBV6-1 . . CASSEDMRPLIYGYTF TGTGCCAGCAGTGAAGATATGAGACCTCTTATCTATGGCTACACCTTC